This is a list of T cell receptor beta chains from one sample in a study of CD8+CD57+ T cells in acquired aplastic anemia. TCRdb passed the reads through MiXCR, listing each CDR3 protein once. The table has about 150,000 distinct CDR3 sequences, around 41% seen once; the top ten hold roughly 8.1%. The sample was sorted CD4+, CD8+, or CD8+CD57+ T cells (not recorded which) from PBMCs. Source of these receptors: a human donor in good health, serving as a control. Both conserved end residues are trimmed from each CDR3. Each record gives: J gene, V gene, CDR3 protein.

>TRBJ2-6|TRBV25-1
ASSPPSGANVLT
>TRBJ2-1|TRBV6-1
ASRFGLFNEQF
>TRBJ1-1|TRBV10-3
ATRLGDTEAF
>TRBJ2-6|TRBV25-1
ASSDLGAGANVLT
>TRBJ1-5|TRBV20-1
SARLSGTGGIGGQPQH
>TRBJ1-3|TRBV20-1
SAIIHPVSGNTIY
>TRBJ2-1|TRBV24-1
ATSGAPDRVSYNEQF
>TRBJ2-3|TRBV27
ASSSRLAEFTDTQY
>TRBJ2-5|TRBV10-3
AISETSGGLTQY
>TRBJ1-5|TRBV3-1
ASSQDGGQPQH
>TRBJ2-5|TRBV4-1
ASSQAGPTQY
>TRBJ1-3|TRBV14
ASSQGWGSDTIY
>TRBJ1-6|TRBV19
ASSIEGDSPLH
>TRBJ1-6|TRBV25-1
ASSVHRPYSPLH
>TRBJ1-6|TRBV30
AWSATGFGSPLH
>TRBJ2-3|TRBV20-1
SARRQGGSTDTQY
>TRBJ1-1|TRBV7-9
ASSKMGQGEAF
>TRBJ2-6|TRBV19
ASSIQGSSGANVLT
>TRBJ2-3|TRBV20-1
SASGGPRDTQY
>TRBJ1-5|TRBV11-2
ASSFSGTAGNQPQH
>TRBJ1-2|TRBV30
AWSMDRADYGYT
>TRBJ2-3|TRBV9
ASSVKEGTDTQY
>TRBJ1-1|TRBV7-9
ASSLAPSGEAF
>TRBJ1-2|TRBV7-2
ASSLEAWVGYT
>TRBJ1-2|TRBV5-1
ASRIQENYGYT
>TRBJ1-2|TRBV19
ASSISPRGSGYT
>TRBJ2-3|TRBV24-1
ATSDLGSPPDTQY
>TRBJ2-2|TRBV30
AWSVQWGGELF
>TRBJ2-1|TRBV12-3/TRBV12-4
ASTTTGMDEQF
>TRBJ2-7|TRBV5-1
ASSRDRSSYEQY
>TRBJ1-2|TRBV5-8
ASSLMAGGYT
>TRBJ2-7|TRBV12-3/TRBV12-4
ASSTTTSGRHILYEQY
>TRBJ1-5|TRBV15
ATSRDGTGYQPQH
>TRBJ1-4|TRBV10-1
ASSIRGFEMGFNEKLL
>TRBJ1-3|TRBV12-3/TRBV12-4
ASSLAGTGWNTIY
>TRBJ2-3|TRBV29-1
SVTTGMGTDTQY
>TRBJ1-6|TRBV10-3
AISEGLSNSPLH
>NA|TRBV4-1
ASSRDSYSYEQY
>TRBJ1-1|TRBV20-1
SASSWRDTEAF
>TRBJ2-2|TRBV19
ASSLFPGTVERNTGELF
>TRBJ1-6|TRBV19
ASSTGQGYQPLH
>TRBJ2-3|TRBV27
ASSLFGLSASGRTDTQY
>TRBJ2-5|TRBV12-3/TRBV12-4
ASRPGTSGLRTTQY
>TRBJ2-3|TRBV4-2
ASSQASRGRQDTQY
>TRBJ2-5|TRBV7-9
ASSLAGLAGAETQY
>TRBJ2-3|TRBV10-2
ASGPAGTQY
>TRBJ2-5|TRBV5-1
ASSLAASGQETQY
>TRBJ2-7|TRBV2
ASSSWPPSSYEQY
>TRBJ1-1|TRBV10-3
AITAGGSATEAF
>TRBJ1-1|TRBV5-1
ASSLVGANTEAF
>TRBJ1-5|TRBV24-1
ATSDWAVNQPQH
>TRBJ2-6|TRBV29-1
SVKRGVSGANVLT
>TRBJ1-2|TRBV7-2
ASSLQGPVYGYT
>TRBJ1-2|TRBV12-3/TRBV12-4
ASSLNRGMNYGYT
>TRBJ1-3|TRBV19
ASSEQGQGNIWSGNTIY
>TRBJ1-5|TRBV30
AWSYQVGGQPQH
>TRBJ1-3|TRBV24-1
ATSDFGPQGNTIY
>TRBJ1-2|TRBV20-1
SASLGAGRGTYGYT
>TRBJ1-3|TRBV10-3
ASSITRQRSSGNTIY
>TRBJ1-1|TRBV7-9
ASSLGQGAGTEAF